This section outlines one TCR beta chain sequence together with its context. The specificity of this receptor is unknown. The sample holds no much larger clone one base away, and base qualities are not on file. The source of the sample is a study of cytomegalovirus exposure and HLA in healthy donors (dated by TCRdb to 2017 to 2019). About the investigation overall: In an earlier analysis of fewer than 750 of the donors, 250 to 350 Gb of sequence data and about 110 million unique TCR beta sequences from about 179 million T cells were reported. Along with the 666-subject first cohort, a separate validation cohort of over a hundred different subjects was used. A later analysis re-analyzed previously published TCR beta repertoires from 660 or so donors and added high-resolution HLA genotyping to study TCR occurrence patterns. An earlier analysis of fewer than 750 of the donors used high-throughput TCR beta sequencing to judge whether each TCR beta V gene segment behaved as functional or pseudogenic. In a later genetic analysis, genome-wide SNP genotypes for about 65% of the 666 donors were used, and that subset was treated as a discovery cohort. Of the roughly 420 genotyped donors, 80% to 90% were placed in the genetic ancestry cluster associated with self-reported Caucasian donors. Using immunosequencing, the study profiled T cell repertoires from 640 or so subjects and related those repertoires to cytomegalovirus serostatus. The number of donors typed differed by locus, with roughly 620-640 for A, B, C, DRB1 and DQB1, around 560 for DQA1, approximately 580 for DPA1, and about 450 for DPB1. In the later analysis, no new phenotypic data were used to find candidate immune exposures; instead, reliance was placed on TCR beta sequences and their occurrence across donors. Donor age, sex, ethnicity and CMV serostatus were compiled alongside the repertoire data. All discovery cohort repertoires had been generated on a single sequencing platform. To predict cytomegalovirus infection status, the study brought together high-throughput TCR immunosequencing, statistical association of individual TCRs with disease status, and machine learning. The study aimed to test whether cataloging public T cell receptors could reveal signatures of past pathogen exposure. Both class I and class II loci were covered by HLA typing, at four-digit resolution. Because of strong linkage in the cohort, five DR-DQ haplotypes were treated as single units for association and clustering. Among roughly 400 genotyped donors of the cohort, an average of about 240,000 unique TCR beta nucleotide sequences were sequenced per donor, around a sixth of them non-productive. An early release that covered about 600 HLA-typed donors contained approximately 300 gigabases of sequencing data and 85 million to 100 million unique TCR sequences.

The cohort was made up of 500 to 800 healthy bone marrow donors. At the time of sampling, all cohort members were nominally healthy, though unrecorded immune exposures were likely present. The donor tested CMV seronegative, placing the donor among the 350 or so seronegative members of the cohort. A peripheral blood sample was provided by each donor, and peripheral blood mononuclear cells were used for TCR beta sequencing. Genomic DNA was extracted from the blood cell samples with the Qiagen DNeasy Blood Extraction Kit. The receptor library was made with the immunoSEQ multiplex PCR assay. A mixture of 60 forward primers for TCR Vbeta segments and 13 reverse primers for TCR Jbeta segments was used in the multiplex PCR. Amplification of the CDR3 region of rearranged TCR beta genes was performed with a multiplex PCR assay on genomic DNA. The amplified TCR beta libraries were sequenced on the Illumina HiSeq System as 87-base-pair reads. Per the authors' processing: Across the 700 or so repertoires, a later analysis counted roughly 84 million unique TCR beta chains, approximately 12 million of which were shared by at least two donors. Raw reads were error-corrected and collapsed into unique sequences with a nearest-neighbor algorithm that merged closely related sequences to remove PCR and sequencing errors. To assign V, D and J gene segments, CDR3 sequences were aligned to IMGT reference sequences. For a sequence to be retained, a match of at least six nucleotides was required to both a V gene segment and a J gene segment. Rearrangements were classified as productive when the CDR3 lacked stop codons and remained in frame with V and J, and all other rearrangements were classified as non-productive. CDR3 was defined by IMGT convention, running from the second conserved V-encoded cysteine to the conserved J-encoded phenylalanine. In an earlier analysis of 587 of the donors, sequences lacking an unambiguous match to a single V gene segment were excluded. In an earlier analysis of several hundred of the donors, V segments were called functional above 56.7% productive rearrangements and were called segregating when the between-donor standard deviation exceeded 5%. A statistical classification framework was developed to diagnose cytomegalovirus status using the catalog of TCR beta chain sequences. A later analysis assigned V and J genes by comparing TCR nucleotide sequences with IMGT/GENE-DB human TR gene sequences. The TCRdist pipeline was used in a later analysis to assign CDR3 sequences and most-parsimonious VDJ recombination scenarios. In a later analysis, each TCR beta chain was defined by its CDR3 amino acid sequence together with its V-gene family, and reads without a unique V-gene family were excluded. To address suspected cross-contamination and a sequencing artifact, a later analysis removed 592 highly shared, low-generation-probability nucleotide sequences. A later analysis calculated a clonal expansion index for each public chain from normalized within-repertoire ranks of inferred template counts. In a later analysis, generation probabilities were computed using a VDJ recombination model fitted to out-of-frame rearrangements, and the results were checked against IGoR. A later analysis scored TCR-TCR, TCR-HLA and TCR-CMV co-occurrence with hypergeometric tests, applying a repertoire-size bias correction to TCR pairs. To estimate false discovery rates, a later analysis permuted the HLA or CMV assignments 20 times. In a later analysis, co-occurring TCRs were grouped with DBSCAN, and TCRdist sequence similarity was added when clustering was performed within HLA-allele-positive subsets. Repertoires with fewer than 30,000 or more than 120,000 public chains were left out of co-occurrence clustering, as were four to six repertoires with anomalous nucleotide sharing. The table was pulled from immuneACCESS by TCRdb, which kept in-frame rearrangements only. Such tables lose some clones; where checked, under half of the loss comes from unresolved V genes, and the rest has no known cause. Clonal size and the V and J genes are those of that table, whereas D and trimming came from the DNA. This sample holds 250,000 or so clones; around 90% were observed only once. The ten largest clones represent less than 2% of the sample.

V drops 8 bases and J drops 1 base, leaving 17 bases in between. The germline V gene (reference sequence) specifies SEHNR as CDR1 and FQNEAQ as CDR2. Taken from cysteine to phenylalanine, the CDR3 has 15 residues. The DNA shown is the 45-base CDR3, in frame from base 1. Study-wide findings and limitations: The presence/absence analyses assumed that sequencing depth was roughly uniform across donors, and that assumption may not be true. In a later analysis, TCR association rates were found to vary across HLA loci, with the most associated TCRs seen for DRB1 alleles and the fewest for HLA-C alleles. It was suggested by the authors that the approach could potentially be generalized to other disease states and immunological phenotypes. A group of highly shared sequence variants was considered likely to be a technical artifact of the sequencing pipeline. The study listed 150 to 200 TCR beta chains as associated with cytomegalovirus. Correlated functional status among segregating V segments might reflect linkage disequilibrium, but an unknown experimental factor could not be ruled out. Immune exposure information for the cohort was limited to CMV serostatus. Specific HLA alleles were associated with 15,000 to 20,000 TCR beta sequences at a false discovery rate of 0.05 in a later analysis. When HLA alleles, especially DR and DQ, strongly co-occurred, attributing TCR associations to individual alleles was difficult. Only TCR beta chains were sequenced in this cohort, and the absence of alpha or paired-chain data limited detectable features. Because HLA typing was unavailable for some donors at each locus, only the typed subset was used in association tests. Broadly in line with IMGT annotations, most TCR beta V segments showed up in productive rearrangements about 90% or about 30% of the time in an earlier analysis of approximately 640 of the donors. According to a later analysis, most CMV-associated TCR beta chains appeared to be HLA-restricted, and the HLA associations seemed to be driven largely by CMV exposure. The classifier was reported to diagnose cytomegalovirus status with high specificity and sensitivity in both the original cohort and the validation cohort. Most TCR sequences were seen in very few donors, while some public TCRs were found in many individuals. A few of the identified cytomegalovirus-associated TCR beta chains were confirmed in vitro to be specific for cytomegalovirus antigens. Because counts were too low, more than 15 rarely observed V segments, including chromosome 9 orphons, were excluded from the earlier analysis of 500 to 700 of the donors. Compared with the approximately 710-donor mean, donors in an Asian-associated ancestry cluster had fewer N-insertions in productive TCRs, according to a later genetic analysis. A further reported finding was that TCR beta sequences accurately predicted the HLA-A and HLA-B alleles for most subjects in the first cohort. In a later analysis, HLA-associated TCR beta chains showed more clonal expansion and lower generation probabilities than non-associated chains that were equally common. A later analysis reported that several top co-occurrence clusters appeared linked to parvovirus B19, influenza, CMV and Epstein-Barr virus. Some IMGT-functional V segments, including TRBV6-2 and TRBV6-3, could not be distinguished by the 87-base-pair reads and were therefore excluded. A later genetic analysis associated a missense DCLRE1C variant with V-gene and J-gene trimming of TCR beta chains, and an independent cohort replicated the association.

The sample taken for sequencing was PBMCs. The receptor's source is a girl between 2 and 10 years old in good health and CMV-seronegative. The rearranged chain carries TRBV7-9 and TRBJ1-1; the best D guess is TRBD1, with 6 bases matching. In nucleotide form, the sequence is TGTGCCAGCGGAAGGGGGGGCCTCGGGAACACTGAAGCTTTCTTT. This is translated as CASGRGGLGNTEAFF.